This T cell receptor (beta chain) emerged from a study of blood T cell repertoires in COVID-19. Individuals drawn from 24 US areas were about 18 to 100 years old. Cohorts were based on clinical histories the participants reported. Some clones are missing from TCRdb's copy, which holds only in-frame ones; the method was immunoSEQ multiplex PCR. The data contain 200,000 to 250,000 clones, 88% of them singletons. Germline lookup yields CDR1 DFQATT and CDR2 SNEGSKA (reference sequence). V shed 3 bases and J 3 bases; nucleotides not matched to a gene: 4. This CDR3 comprises 13 residues. The material sequenced was PBMCs or T cells enriched from blood (not recorded which). The chain joins TRBV20-1 to TRBJ2-7, with 8 bases lining up with TRBD2. The clonotype originates from a woman aged 25 to 39 who had been exposed to COVID-19. The DNA of the CDR3 is TGCAGTGCTAGTAGGGGACTAGACTACGAGCAGTACTTC. Encoded protein: CSASRGLDYEQYF.